The rows below give T cell receptor beta chains drawn from one sample of a study of pediatric ulcerative colitis. Assay: immunoSEQ multiplex PCR; the TCRdb copy retains only in-frame clones and omits some. The data contain 44,000 or so clones, about 79% of them singletons. The sample consisted of gut tissue. The receptors were sampled from a girl aged 10 to 17 with moderate ulcerative colitis. Each CDR3 is given with its conserved first and last residue. The D gene is left open where the match is weak. Part of the rows lack a size; the others show once, few, many or a class for expanded clones.

v_gene	d_gene	abundance	j_gene	CDR3nt	CDR3aa
TRBV19	NA	NA	TRBJ1-2	TGTGCCAGTAGTATGGAAGTTGGCAGGGGCGGCTACACCTTC	CASSMEVGRGGYTF
TRBV19	TRBD1	NA	TRBJ1-5	TGTGCCAGTAGTTACCCTAGTGGGGAGACAGGGGGCGCGGGCAATCAGCCCCAGCATTTT	CASSYPSGETGGAGNQPQHF
TRBV7-9	TRBD1	once	TRBJ2-5	TGTGCCAGCAGCCTCCGGACAGGAGGAAATGAGACCCAGTACTTC	CASSLRTGGNETQYF
TRBV2	NA	NA	TRBJ1-5	TGTGCCAGCACACCTGACAGATCAGTTCAGCCCCAGCATTTT	CASTPDRSVQPQHF
TRBV28	NA	NA	TRBJ2-7	TGTGCCAGCAGTTATTTTGGGGGAACCTACGAGCAGTACTTC	CASSYFGGTYEQYF
TRBV7-2	NA	NA	TRBJ1-2	TGTGCCAGCAGCTTTGGGGGGGCAAACTATGGCTACACCTTC	CASSFGGANYGYTF
TRBV4-3	NA	NA	TRBJ1-5	TGCGCCAGCAGCCAAGACAGGGCTTATAGCAATCAGCCCCAGCATTTT	CASSQDRAYSNQPQHF
TRBV15	NA	NA	TRBJ1-2	TGTGCCACCAGCAGAGATGGGACGGTAAACTATGGCTACACCTTC	CATSRDGTVNYGYTF
TRBV5-1	TRBD1	few	TRBJ2-2	TGCGCCAGCAGCGCCGGGACAGCGAACACCGGGGAGCTGTTTTTT	CASSAGTANTGELFF
TRBV27	NA	NA	TRBJ2-7	TGTGCCAGCAGAAGTACTAAGGGGCAGGGTTTCGGCTCCTACGAGCAGTACTTC	CASRSTKGQGFGSYEQYF